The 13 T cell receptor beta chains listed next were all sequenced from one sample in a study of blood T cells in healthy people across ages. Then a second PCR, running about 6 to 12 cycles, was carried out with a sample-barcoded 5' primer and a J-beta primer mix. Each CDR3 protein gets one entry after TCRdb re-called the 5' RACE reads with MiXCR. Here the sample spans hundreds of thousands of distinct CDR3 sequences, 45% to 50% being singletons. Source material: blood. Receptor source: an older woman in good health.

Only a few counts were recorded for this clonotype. The CDR3 DNA follows: TGTGCCAGCAGTTACACGACGGCAGATTATGGCTACACCTTC. Protein sequence: CASSYTTADYGYTF. V gene TRBV6-5 combines with J gene TRBJ1-2; D is ambiguous. Germline V CDR1 and CDR2: MNHEY, SVGAGI. There are 14 residues in the CDR3. Trimming left V 2 bases short and J 5 bases short, with 12 bases between.

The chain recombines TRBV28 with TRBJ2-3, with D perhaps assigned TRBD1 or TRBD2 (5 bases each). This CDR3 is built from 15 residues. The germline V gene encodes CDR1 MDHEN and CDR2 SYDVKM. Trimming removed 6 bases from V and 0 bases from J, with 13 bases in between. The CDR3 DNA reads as TGTGCCAGCAGAGCACGGGACGAAAGCACAGATACGCAGTATTTT. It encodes CASRARDESTDTQYF.

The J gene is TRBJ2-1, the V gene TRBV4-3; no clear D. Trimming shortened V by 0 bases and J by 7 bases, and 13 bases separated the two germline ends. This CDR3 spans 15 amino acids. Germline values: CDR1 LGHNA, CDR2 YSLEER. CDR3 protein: CASSQDSKRANEQFF. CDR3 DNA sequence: TGCGCCAGCAGCCAAGATAGCAAACGCGCGAATGAGCAGTTCTTC.

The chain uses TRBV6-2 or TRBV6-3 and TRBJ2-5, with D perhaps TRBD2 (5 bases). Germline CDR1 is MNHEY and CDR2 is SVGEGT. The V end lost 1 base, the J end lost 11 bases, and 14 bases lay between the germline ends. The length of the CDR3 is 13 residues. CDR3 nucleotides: TGTGCCAGCAGTTACTTGGACTTGACACAGCAGTACTTC. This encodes CASSYLDLTQQYF.

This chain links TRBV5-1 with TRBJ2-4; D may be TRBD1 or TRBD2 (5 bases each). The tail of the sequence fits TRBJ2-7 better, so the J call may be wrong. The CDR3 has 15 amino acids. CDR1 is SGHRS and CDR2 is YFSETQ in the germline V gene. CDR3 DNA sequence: TGCGCCAGCAGCAAAGGGACGGGACCTATTTACGAGCAGTACTTC. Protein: CASSKGTGPIYEQYF.

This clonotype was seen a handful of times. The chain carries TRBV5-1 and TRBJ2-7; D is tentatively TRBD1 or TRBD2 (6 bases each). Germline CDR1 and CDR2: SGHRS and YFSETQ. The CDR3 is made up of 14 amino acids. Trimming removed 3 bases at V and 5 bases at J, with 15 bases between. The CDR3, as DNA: TGCGCCAGCAGCTCGTCAGGGGACTTAGACGAGCAGTACTTC. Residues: CASSSSGDLDEQYF.

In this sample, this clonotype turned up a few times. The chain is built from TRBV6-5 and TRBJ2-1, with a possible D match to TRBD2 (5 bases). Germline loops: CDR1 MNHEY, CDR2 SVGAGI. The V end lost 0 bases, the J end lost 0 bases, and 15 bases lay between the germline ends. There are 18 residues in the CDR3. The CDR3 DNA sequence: TGTGCCAGCAGTTACTCGGACCCCTCGGGAAGCTCCTACAATGAGCAGTTCTTC. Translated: CASSYSDPSGSSYNEQFF.

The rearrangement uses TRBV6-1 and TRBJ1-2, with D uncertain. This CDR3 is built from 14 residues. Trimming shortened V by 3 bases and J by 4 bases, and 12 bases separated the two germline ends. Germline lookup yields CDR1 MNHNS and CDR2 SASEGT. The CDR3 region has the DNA TGTGCCAGCAGTGACGGACGCTACTCCTATGGCTACACCTTC. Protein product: CASSDGRYSYGYTF.

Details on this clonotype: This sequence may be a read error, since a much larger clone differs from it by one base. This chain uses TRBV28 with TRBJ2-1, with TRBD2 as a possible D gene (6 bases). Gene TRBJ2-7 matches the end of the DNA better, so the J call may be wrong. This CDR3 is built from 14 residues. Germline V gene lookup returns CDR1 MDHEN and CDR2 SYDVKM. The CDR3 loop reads CASRTSRSYNEQYF. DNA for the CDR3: TGTGCCAGCAGAACTAGCCGATCCTACAATGAGCAGTACTTC.

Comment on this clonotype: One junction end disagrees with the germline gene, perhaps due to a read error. CDR3 loop: CAGSLGTGVSPLHF. The CDR3 bases are TGTGCCGGCAGTTTAGGAACCGGGGTTTCACCCCTCCACTTT. V gene TRBV12-3 or TRBV12-4 combines with J gene TRBJ1-6; D is unresolved. The length of the CDR3 is 14 residues.

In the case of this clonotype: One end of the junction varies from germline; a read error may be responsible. CDR3 protein: CVSSFRPAGHYGYTF. The CDR3 nucleotides read TGTGTCAGCAGCTTCCGTCCGGCAGGGCACTATGGCTACACCTTC. This rearrangement joins TRBV6-5 to TRBJ1-2; tentatively, D is TRBD1 (5 bases). Germline assignment: CDR1 MNHEY and CDR2 SVGAGI. The CDR3 consists of 15 residues.

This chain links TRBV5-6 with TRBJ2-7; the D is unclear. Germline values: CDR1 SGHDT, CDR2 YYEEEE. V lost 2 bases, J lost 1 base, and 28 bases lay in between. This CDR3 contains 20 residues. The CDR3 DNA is TGTGCCAGCAGCTTATTACCATGTTGGCGATTACGCTTAAAGTCCTACGAGCAGTACTTC. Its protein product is CASSLLPCWRLRLKSYEQYF.

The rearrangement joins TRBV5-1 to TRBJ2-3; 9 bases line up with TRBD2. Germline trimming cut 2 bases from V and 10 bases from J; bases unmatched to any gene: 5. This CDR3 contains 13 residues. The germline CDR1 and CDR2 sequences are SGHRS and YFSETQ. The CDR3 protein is CASSFRGLAPQYF. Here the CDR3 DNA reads TGCGCCAGCAGCTTCCGGGGACTAGCACCGCAGTATTTT.